This T cell receptor beta chain was identified during a study of T cell responses to AZD1222 COVID-19 vaccine. Method: immunoSEQ multiplex PCR; TCRdb's copy keeps in-frame clones and lacks some. The data hold some 130,000 clones, with over 75% observed a single time. Study conclusions and caveats: Along spike, vaccine-associated CD4 TCRs were found throughout, with dominance at 160-218 and 743-854. Only six or seven AZD1222 recipients tested seropositive at baseline. White British people made up most donors, females outnumbered males, and clonal diversity was possibly underestimated. Two AZD1222 doses significantly raised spike-specific TCR breadth and depth over controls.

In regard to this clone: The antigen remains undetermined.

Trimming stripped 8 bases from V and 4 bases from J, with 12 bases between. Germline assignment: CDR1 MDHEN and CDR2 SYDVKM. CDR3 length equals 13 residues. The V and J genes are TRBV28 and TRBJ1-5; maybe TRBD1 (5 bases). Sequencing was performed on peripheral blood, taken on day 0 of AZD1222 vaccination. This sequence was found in an adult in good health. CDR3 amino acids: CASLPGGNQPQHF. In nucleotides, the CDR3 is TGTGCCAGCCTCCCCGGGGGGAATCAGCCCCAGCATTTT.